This T cell receptor beta chain is drawn from a study of post-analysis software for immune sequencing data. Study details: Disease trajectories encompassed relapsing-remitting, secondary progressive and progressive-relapsing multiple sclerosis.

With respect to this clonotype: Its antigen remains unidentified.

The CDR3 covers 15 residues. Germline assignment: CDR1 SGHVS and CDR2 FNYEAQ. Germline trimming cut 4 bases from V and 7 bases from J; bases unmatched to any gene: 10. Unique molecular identifiers were present in the TCR beta cDNA libraries. MiXCR, run by TCRdb on the PCR reads, gives a single entry per CDR3 protein. The sample has hundreds of thousands of distinct CDR3 sequences, roughly 36% seen once; the top ten hold roughly 13%. General study points: The five TRBV segments detected at higher frequency in patients than in controls included TRBV5-6, TRBV5-1 and TRBV20-1.

Sequenced: blood. V gene TRBV7-6 combines with J gene TRBJ2-7; TRBD1 aligns across 10 bases. The receptor comes from a girl under 18 with multiple sclerosis. In nucleotides, the CDR3 is TGTGCCAGCAGCTGGGGGGCGACAGGGGGCAAAGAGCAGTACTTC. It translates to CASSWGATGGKEQYF.